These T cell receptor beta chains were read from a single sample in a study of blood T cells in healthy people across ages. MiXCR, applied by TCRdb to the 5' RACE reads, yields one record per CDR3 protein. The sample yields 800,000 to 900,000 distinct CDR3 sequences, approximately 65% seen once. The source material was blood. These receptors were taken from a man aged 25-45 years in good health. Both conserved end residues are part of each CDR3. Clone size is stated in some rows and not others, as once, few, many or a class when expanded.

j_call	v_call	clone_size	cdr3_length	cdr3_aa
TRBJ1-2	TRBV10-3	NA	13	CAIAGQGGYGYTF
TRBJ1-6	TRBV12-3/TRBV12-4	NA	14	CASSLGQAYSPLHF
TRBJ1-6	TRBV6-5	NA	14	CASSYGTAHSPLHF
TRBJ2-7	TRBV9	once	15	CASSVVDGTSYEQYF
TRBJ2-5	TRBV20-1	few	15	CSARDWRKYQETQYF
NA	TRBV4-3	NA	13	CASSNRGPHEQYF
TRBJ1-1	TRBV18	NA	15	CASSPLQGRGTEAFF
TRBJ2-3	TRBV7-9	NA	15	CASSSGTGDTDTQYF
TRBJ2-1	TRBV7-2	NA	15	CASSETSGGGYEQFF
TRBJ2-5	TRBV29-1	NA	15	CSVPPSGGAHETQYF
TRBJ2-7	TRBV20-1	few	15	CSARAPTSGGGEQYF
TRBJ1-4	TRBV27	NA	15	CASSFSGDTNEKLFF
TRBJ2-1	TRBV7-2	NA	15	CASRGPGQGFDEQFF
TRBJ1-2	TRBV27	NA	13	CASSFRQSYGYTF
TRBJ2-5	TRBV20-1	NA	13	CSASPSPLETQYF
TRBJ2-7	TRBV6-2/TRBV6-3	NA	15	CASSPREAFSYEQYF
TRBJ2-7	TRBV12-3/TRBV12-4	NA	14	CASSLGQTTYEQYF
TRBJ1-1	TRBV20-1	NA	10	CSARGVGAFF
TRBJ2-1	TRBV7-2	NA	18	CASSLGVGDFSFYNEQFF
TRBJ1-5	TRBV20-1	once	14	CSALSVNSNQPQHF
TRBJ2-4	TRBV7-9	NA	15	CASSAGEGVGFIQYF
TRBJ2-7	TRBV7-2	NA	15	CASSLVAGPIYEQYF
NA	TRBV28	NA	14	CASRKTGRGGEQYF
TRBJ2-7	TRBV20-1	once	14	CSARDAADSYEQYF
TRBJ2-7	TRBV29-1	once	14	CSVGGDRGAYEQYF
TRBJ1-2	TRBV7-9	few	17	CASSLAEWPNTHYGYTF
TRBJ2-4	TRBV6-2/TRBV6-3	NA	17	CASSYSRTDSKGDIQYF
TRBJ2-1	TRBV10-3	NA	16	CAISATSGGAYNEQFF
TRBJ2-1	TRBV27	NA	13	CASKPGQRNEQFF
TRBJ2-3	TRBV7-2	NA	14	CASSLAGGADTQYF
TRBJ2-1	TRBV7-7	NA	14	CASSRDRGVDEQFF
TRBJ2-7	TRBV5-1	NA	16	CASSREGLEGFYEQYF
TRBJ2-1	TRBV5-1	NA	16	CASSLAMGGLYNEQFF
TRBJ1-6	TRBV25-1	NA	16	CASSDSHGTINSPLHF
TRBJ2-3	TRBV7-2	few	14	CASSLLEGGDTQYF
TRBJ1-2	TRBV11-1	NA	14	CASSHGQGAMGYTF
TRBJ1-2	TRBV20-1	NA	13	CSARTGPLGGYTF
TRBJ1-2	TRBV10-3	few	12	CAISRGVNGYTF
TRBJ1-5	TRBV4-3	NA	16	CASSQSRDGLNQPQHF
TRBJ2-4	TRBV2	NA	15	CAIRLSEVAKNIQYF
TRBJ2-1	TRBV27	few	15	CASSFAGGYYNEQFF
TRBJ2-1	TRBV7-9	NA	15	CASSPTSGGASEQFF
TRBJ2-6	TRBV5-4	few	15	CASSPGTWGANVLTF
TRBJ2-3	TRBV20-1	NA	16	CSASRDREIFGDTQYF
TRBJ2-3	TRBV7-8	few	17	CASSSPQRTITTDTQYF
TRBJ2-7	TRBV28	NA	14	CASSLVTAGFEQYF
TRBJ2-7	TRBV7-2	few	14	CASSPQGAMYEQYF
TRBJ2-2	TRBV20-1	many	14	CSASPARGIGELFF
TRBJ2-4	TRBV28	NA	12	CASSLTQGVQYF
TRBJ2-4	TRBV29-1	few	14	CSVDGSGGSNIQYF
TRBJ2-5	TRBV20-1	many	14	CSATSVGGLETQYF
TRBJ2-7	TRBV12-3/TRBV12-4	NA	14	CASSLFGGQGEQYF